These 28 T cell receptor beta chains were sequenced from one sample in a study of shared clonotypes between healthy human individuals. Clones were read by immunoSEQ multiplex PCR, and TCRdb kept only the in-frame ones, dropping some. The sample shows about 980,000 clones, roughly 72% of them seen only once. The sequenced material came from memory CD4+ T cells sorted from blood. Subset denoted: CD45RA-negative fraction. The receptors were sampled from a man aged 18 to 30 in good health.

This rearrangement joins TRBV10-3 to TRBJ2-7; D ambiguous. The V gene lost 8 bases and the J gene lost 2 bases, with 10 bases spanning the gap. This CDR3 region has 12 residues. Germline V CDR1 and CDR2: ENHRY, SYGVKD. DNA of the CDR3: TGTGCCATCTCCCAAGGTACCTACGAGCAGTACTTC. Translated, it gives CAISQGTYEQYF.

This clone was observed a few times. At the DNA level, this CDR3 is encoded by other sequences in the same sample as well. V usage is TRBV7-9 and J usage is TRBJ2-5, with D unresolved. Germline V gene sequence: CDR1 SEHNR, CDR2 FQNEAQ (reference sequence). The CDR3 consists of 11 residues. With 3 bases removed from V and 4 bases from J, the gap between germline ends came to 3 bases. The CDR3 spells CASSFLETQYF. The CDR3 region has the DNA TGTGCCAGCAGCTTCTTAGAGACCCAGTACTTC.

This clone was seen a single time. V usage is TRBV5-1 and J usage is TRBJ1-4; perhaps TRBD1 as D (6 bases). This CDR3 contains 16 residues. Germline CDR1 is SGHRS and CDR2 is YFSETQ. Trimming pared 3 bases from V and 3 bases from J, leaving 15 bases between. The CDR3 region has the DNA TGCGCCAGCAGCTGGGGGGGCGGGTCTTCTAATGAAAAACTGTTTTTT. It encodes CASSWGGGSSNEKLFF.

This clone has a single count. The V call is TRBV14, the J call TRBJ2-1, with 9 nucleotides matching TRBD1. V trimming: 3 bases; J trimming: 7 bases; junction bases outside the gene matches: 10. This CDR3 contains 16 residues. Germline CDR1 is SGHDN and CDR2 is FVKESK. The CDR3 here is CASSQYRDRVGNEQFF. For the CDR3, the DNA is TGTGCCAGCAGCCAGTACCGGGACAGGGTGGGAAATGAGCAGTTCTTC.

This clone was seen only a few times. The sample carries other DNA sequences with the same CDR3. The J gene is TRBJ1-5, the V gene TRBV28; possible D gene TRBD1, 5 bases. Germline assignment: CDR1 MDHEN and CDR2 SYDVKM. The CDR3 consists of 12 residues. Trimming took 4 bases from V and 4 from J, leaving 5 bases between them. The CDR3 DNA sequence: TGTGCCAGCAGTTGGGGGAATCAGCCCCAGCATTTT. The encoded protein is CASSWGNQPQHF.

This chain uses TRBV11-2 with TRBJ2-2; maybe TRBD2 (6 bases). Germline V gene sequence: CDR1 SGHAT, CDR2 FQNNGV. The CDR3 extends over 16 amino acids. Deletions cut 1 base from V and 5 bases from J, with 14 bases between. The CDR3 reads CASSLGPGVETGELFF. Here the CDR3 DNA reads TGTGCCAGCAGCTTAGGACCGGGAGTGGAAACCGGGGAGCTGTTTTTT.

This sequence joins TRBV2 and TRBJ2-7, with a tentative D call TRBD2 (7 bases). The germline V gene encodes CDR1 SNHLY and CDR2 FYNNEI. The length of the CDR3 is 14 residues. Trimming left V 4 bases short and J 0 bases short, with 10 bases between. The CDR3 sequence: CASSAGGPSYEQYF. In DNA, the CDR3 is TGTGCCAGCAGTGCCGGGGGGCCCTCCTACGAGCAGTACTTC.

The chain employs TRBV18 and TRBJ1-5; TRBD1 agrees at 7 bases. The CDR3 consists of 17 residues. Trimming removed 6 bases from V and 3 bases from J; junction bases left unmatched: 14. Germline CDR1 KGHSH, CDR2 LQKENI. CDR3 in amino acids: CASSLRDSSSPNQPQHF. The CDR3 DNA is TGTGCCAGCTCCCTACGGGACAGTTCTTCACCCAATCAGCCCCAGCATTTT.

This clone was recorded only once. This sequence joins TRBV19 and TRBJ1-5, with TRBD1 matching 7 bases. After removal of 5 bases from V and 7 bases from J, the junction contained 5 bases not matched to a gene. The CDR3 covers 13 residues. Germline CDR1 and CDR2: LNHDA and SQIVND (reference sequence). The CDR3 nucleotides are TGTGCCAGTAGTTCAACAGGGGTCCAGCCCCAGCATTTT. The encoded protein is CASSSTGVQPQHF.

CDR3 DNA: TGTGCCAGCAGACGGGACAGTAACACTGAAGCTTTCTTT. It encodes CASRRDSNTEAFF. The V gene is TRBV2, the J gene TRBJ1-1; 7 positions agree with TRBD1. The CDR3 contains 13 residues. Germline loops: CDR1 SNHLY, CDR2 FYNNEI. V dropped 6 bases and J dropped 2; count of bases not matched to a gene: 3.

This chain uses TRBV7-2 with TRBJ2-5; perhaps TRBD2 as D (6 bases). This CDR3 has 16 amino acids. V was cut by 0 bases and J by 2 bases, with 13 bases left in between. Germline CDR1 and CDR2: SGHTA and FQGNSA. The CDR3 here is CASSLAKGLTQETQYF. The CDR3 DNA sequence: TGTGCCAGCAGCTTAGCGAAGGGACTTACTCAAGAGACCCAGTACTTC.

The chain combines TRBV15 with TRBJ1-5, with no clear D. V was cut by 0 bases and J by 7 bases, with 16 bases left in between. CDR3 size: 16 residues. The germline CDR1 and CDR2 sequences are LNHNV and YYDKDF (reference sequence). Here the CDR3 DNA reads TGTGCCACCAGCAGAGATCTAGTGGGAGTTGGGCAGCCCCAGCATTTT. Protein: CATSRDLVGVGQPQHF.

This chain joins TRBV5-1 and TRBJ2-7; perhaps TRBD2 as D (6 bases). Germline CDR1 reads SGHRS; CDR2 reads YFSETQ. The CDR3 spans 15 residues. The V and J ends lost 5 bases and 4 bases respectively, with 19 bases between them. The CDR3 DNA is TGCGCCAGCAGATCTCCCGGGAGTGGACTATACGAGCAGTACTTC. The encoded protein is CASRSPGSGLYEQYF.

With regard to this clone: One end of the junction does not line up with germline, which may come from a read error. The V call is TRBV11-2, the J call TRBJ2-7; no clear D. Germline V gene data show CDR1 as SGHAT and CDR2 as FQNNGV. CDR3 size: 12 residues. DNA for the CDR3: TGTGCCAGCAGCTTAGGAGGAGAGGAGCTTAATTTC. Translating it yields CASSLGGEELNF.

This clone has a handful of counts. This rearrangement joins TRBV6-5 to TRBJ1-5; D perhaps matches TRBD1 (5 bases). CDR1 is MNHEY and CDR2 is SVGAGI in the germline V gene. This CDR3 spans 15 amino acids. V lost 5 bases and J lost 0, with 11 bases in between. CDR3 sequence: CASSTTGYSNQPQHF. The DNA of the CDR3 is TGTGCCAGCAGTACTACAGGTTATAGCAATCAGCCCCAGCATTTT.

This clone was observed once. V is TRBV19 and J is TRBJ1-6; perhaps TRBD1 as D (5 bases). From germline, CDR1 is LNHDA and CDR2 SQIVND (reference sequence). The CDR3 is made up of 14 amino acids. The V and J ends lost 6 bases and 5 bases respectively, with 11 bases between them. CDR3 DNA: TGTGCCAGTAGCCGGACATTAGATAATTCACCCCTCCACTTT. Residues: CASSRTLDNSPLHF. Full variable domain (rest looked up from reference TRBV19 and TRBJ1-6): DGGITQSPKYLFRKEGQNVTLSCEQNLNHDAMYWYRQDPGQGLRLIYYSQIVNDFQKGDIAEGYSVSREKKESFPLTVTSAQKNPTAFYLCASSRTLDNSPLHFGNGTRLTVT.

This clone appeared many times. The chain joins TRBV30 to TRBJ1-2; the match to TRBD1 covers 7 bases. Germline CDR1 is GTSNPN and CDR2 is SVGIG (reference sequence). CDR3 size: 13 residues. With V trimmed by 1 base and J by 7 bases, 6 bases remained unmatched. The chain's CDR3 is CAWSEGGGVGYTF. The CDR3 coding sequence is TGTGCCTGGAGTGAAGGGGGCGGGGTTGGCTACACCTTC.

This chain uses TRBV28 with TRBJ1-1, with D possibly TRBD1 on 6 matching bases. The CDR3 has 14 amino acids. V lost 10 bases and J 0 bases, leaving 15 bases between the germline ends. Germline CDR1 and CDR2: MDHEN and SYDVKM. Here the CDR3 reads CATVPGGLNTEAFF. The CDR3 nucleotides read TGTGCCACGGTCCCGGGGGGGCTGAACACTGAAGCTTTCTTT.

The chain uses TRBV7-9 and TRBJ1-1, with no clear D. V lost 5 bases and J lost 3, with 10 bases in between. Germline V lookup: CDR1 SEHNR, CDR2 FQNEAQ (reference sequence). The CDR3 loop spans 13 amino acids. The CDR3 is CASSPLIDTEAFF. The DNA for the CDR3 is TGTGCCAGCAGCCCCCTAATCGACACTGAAGCTTTCTTT.

Concerning this clone itself: Given a much more abundant clone one base away, this may be a read error. The rearrangement links TRBV27 to TRBJ1-5; D unclear. Trimming removed 6 bases from V and 6 bases from J, with 12 bases in between. CDR3 size: 13 residues. Germline CDR1 is MNHEY and CDR2 is SMNVEV (reference sequence). For the CDR3, the DNA is TGTGCCAGCAGCCCCCAGCGGGGTCAGCCCCAGCATTTT. Its translation is CASSPQRGQPQHF.

The chain has TRBV2 and TRBJ2-2; 8 bases are shared with TRBD1. The CDR3 has 16 amino acids. The V gene's germline CDR1 is SNHLY and CDR2 FYNNEI. J lost 2 bases, V lost 3 bases, and 5 bases had no gene match. The CDR3 region is CASSEIGQGNTGELFF. The DNA for the CDR3 is TGTGCCAGCAGTGAGATAGGACAGGGTAACACCGGGGAGCTGTTTTTT.

A few counts support this clone. The CDR3 protein is CASSLGGPNTEAFF. DNA for the CDR3: TGTGCCAGCAGCTTGGGAGGCCCAAACACTGAAGCTTTCTTT. The chain recombines TRBV5-6 with TRBJ1-1; D remains ambiguous. Trimming took 0 bases from V and 2 from J, leaving 8 bases between them. The CDR3 sequence is 14 residues long. Germline loops: CDR1 SGHDT, CDR2 YYEEEE.

The J gene is TRBJ1-2, the V gene TRBV5-4, with 9 bases lining up with TRBD1. CDR1 and CDR2 from the germline V gene are SGHNT and YYREEE (reference sequence). There are 15 residues in the CDR3. V gave up 2 bases and J gave up 4 bases; unmatched junction bases: 6. The CDR3 DNA sequence: TGTGCCAGCAGCTTACAGGGGGCCCGGGGCTATGGCTACACCTTC. It yields the protein CASSLQGARGYGYTF.

This chain joins TRBV28 and TRBJ1-5, with 7 bases identical to TRBD1. Trimming at V came to 5 bases and at J to 1 base, leaving 5 bases not matched to a gene. The CDR3 contains 15 residues. The germline V gene encodes CDR1 MDHEN and CDR2 SYDVKM. The CDR3 region has the DNA TGTGCCAGCAGTCCGACAGGGATCAGCAATCAGCCCCAGCATTTT. As protein: CASSPTGISNQPQHF.

The rearrangement uses TRBV12-5 and TRBJ2-7; no clear D. Trimming took 5 bases from V and 7 from J, leaving 15 bases between them. Germline loops: CDR1 LGHNT, CDR2 FRNRAP. This CDR3 is 13 amino acids long. This CDR3 is CASGPAALVEQYF. The DNA of the CDR3 is TGTGCTAGTGGTCCGGCCGCTCTGGTGGAGCAGTACTTC.

This clone has just one count. V usage is TRBV6-7 and J usage is TRBJ1-3, with 11 bases identical to TRBD1. TRBV6-7 counts as an open reading frame of uncertain function. The length of the CDR3 is 24 residues. V lost 2 bases and J lost 3; bases outside the gene matches: 27. The CDR3 DNA reads TGTGCCAGCAGTTACCCGGGGTTTCGAGGCGGGACAGGGGGAAAATCAAACTGTGGAAACACCATATATTTT. As protein: CASSYPGFRGGTGGKSNCGNTIYF.

J is TRBJ2-1 and V is TRBV30; D call uncertain. The CDR3 is made up of 14 amino acids. V lost 3 bases and J 5 bases, leaving 14 bases between the germline ends. In germline, CDR1 is GTSNPN, CDR2 SVGIG (reference sequence). CDR3 DNA: TGTGCCTGGAGCACCCGGTGGGTGGACAATGAGCAGTTCTTC. It translates to CAWSTRWVDNEQFF. The whole variable domain, filled in from reference TRBV30 and TRBJ2-1, reads SQTIHQWPATLVQPVGSPLSLECTVEGTSNPNLYWYRQAAGRGLQLLFYSVGIGQISSEVPQNLSASRPQDRQFILSSKKLLLSDSGFYLCAWSTRWVDNEQFFGPGTRLTVL.

This chain links TRBV5-1 with TRBJ2-1; 7 bases map to TRBD2. This CDR3 is built from 17 residues. Germline V gene sequence: CDR1 SGHRS, CDR2 YFSETQ. The junction had 14 bases not matched to a gene; V was cut back by 4 bases and J by 4 bases. CDR3 sequence (DNA): TGCGCCAGCAGCCAGGGACTACCGACCACTCTTTACAATGAGCAGTTCTTC. It codes for CASSQGLPTTLYNEQFF.